The entry that follows covers one T cell receptor beta chain sequence. Its antigen is undetermined. The data were obtained in a study of shared clonotypes between healthy human individuals. General observations from the study: Memory subsets generally showed smaller estimated richness than naive subsets did. Rarefaction exposed incomplete sorted-subset sequencing despite large depth. Naive CD4 clonotype sharing across four donors was around 5%.

Assay: immunoSEQ multiplex PCR; the TCRdb copy retains only in-frame clones and omits some. The sample lists 550,000 to 800,000 clones, 90% occurring once. CDR1 is MNHNY, CDR2 SVGAGI, per germline (reference sequence). This CDR3 is 15 amino acids long. J gave up 2 bases and V 3 bases, and 2 bases lay outside the gene matches. Sequenced sample: memory CD8+ T cells from PBMCs. Subset in this sample: CD45RO+ cells pooled with CCR7-negative TemRA cells. The J gene is TRBJ2-2, the V gene TRBV6-6, with 8 bases fitting TRBD1. This receptor was obtained from a man aged 18-30 years in good health. Some clones in this sample may be carry-over from other donors' samples. The CDR3 loop is CASSYTGGNTGELFF. The CDR3 region has the DNA TGTGCCAGCAGTTATACAGGGGGTAACACCGGGGAGCTGTTTTTT.